This T cell receptor beta chain was observed in a study of blood T cell repertoires in COVID-19. Study overall: The origin of the acute and convalescent COVID-19 samples was the United States, Italy and Spain. Nucleic acid was either cDNA or gDNA, and it came from T cells, B-cell-depleted T cells, or PBMCs.

V lost 0 bases, J lost 2 bases, and 4 bases stayed unmatched. CDR1 is LNHDA, CDR2 SQIVND, per germline (reference sequence). CDR3 length: 15 residues. As processed by the authors: It was from reference gene primer amplification that nucleated cell counts were estimated. Assay used: immunoSEQ multiplex PCR; TCRdb lists only in-frame clones, some missing. V and J calls and clone size are those listed in that table; D and trimming were worked out from the DNA. Found here are about 140,000 clones, nearly 90% of them singletons; the top ten hold 1.8%. Input material: peripheral blood. The rearrangement links TRBV19 to TRBJ2-7; TRBD1 aligns across 7 bases. This receptor was identified in a man in his 70s with acute or convalescent COVID-19. The CDR3 here is CASSIDARGTYEQYF. Here the CDR3 DNA reads TGTGCCAGTAGTATAGACGCCAGGGGGACCTACGAGCAGTACTTC.